This T cell receptor beta chain originates from a study of T cell therapy after organ transplantation (dated by TCRdb to about 2019). Notes on the research overall: Autologous CMV-specific T cells, expanded in vitro for around 14 days with a peptide pool of 30 HLA class I and II CMV epitopes, were used as therapy products. Up to 6 T cell doses were administered to patients every 2 weeks, and patients were monitored for 29 weeks after therapy was completed. Among the ten patients, eight were classed as clinical responders, while two were classed as nonresponders. Patients received a median of 1.92 x 10^8 CMV-specific T cells across 2 to 6 intravenous infusions. An open-label phase I trial of autologous CMV-specific adoptive T cell therapy in solid-organ transplant recipients was the basis for the study, which was a follow-up TRBV repertoire analysis. Pretherapy peripheral blood samples were collected before commencement of T cell therapy. Of the approximately ten patients, only 7 or 8 had long-term post-therapy samples available. What the authors observed across the whole study: Before therapy, nonresponders had marked clonal expansions, and their repertoires changed minimally after therapy. Post-therapy reconstitution appeared to include both transferred clonotypes and endogenous clonotypes not detected in the therapy products. Assessment of confounders such as concurrent antirejection and antiviral medications was prevented by the small cohort. Fold change in CD8 clonality after therapy was inversely correlated with pretherapy clonality, suggesting that less biased repertoires were more receptive to remodeling. The small number of expansions detected in nonresponders may be due to reduced sample coverage caused by poor CD8+ T cell yield.

To note about this clone: What this receptor recognizes is not known. It has no much larger one-base neighbor in the sample; base qualities were not kept.

The immunoSEQ two-step, bias-controlled multiplex PCR assay was used to amplify TRB CDR3 regions from genomic DNA. CDR3 libraries were sequenced on an Illumina NextSeq 500. As for the authors' bioinformatics: The immunoSEQ Analyzer platform was used for the initial alignment and bioinformatics, which included bias normalization against synthetic CDR3 analogs. V, D and J genes were annotated according to IMGT database definitions. VDJtools version 1.1.10 and the R package tcR version 2.2.1.11 were used with default settings for further TRBV analyses. GLIPH analysis was done using default settings in version 1.0. For CDR3 sequences with at least 5 reads, significant changes in clonotype frequency were assessed with a 2-sided binomial test and Benjamini-Hochberg correction (alpha = 0.01). Imported from immuneACCESS, the table was reduced by TCRdb to in-frame sequences with V and J called. These copies leave out some clones; in studies compared against another copy, an unresolved V gene accounts for under half, and the cause of the remainder is not known. V and J calls and clone size are as listed in that table; D and trimming were resolved from the DNA. This sample gives over 45,000 clones in total; less than 95% of them show up just once. The top ten constitute 2.5% to 4% of the sample.

Reading the label with the study, this specimen's time point is: before start of T cell therapy. Patients were solid-organ transplant recipients with drug-resistant/recurrent cytomegalovirus. Around 10 people from the trial were chosen for repertoire analysis because post-therapy peripheral blood mononuclear cells were available from them. Viable CD3+CD8+CD4- lymphocytes were isolated from PBMCs by sorting on a BD FACSAria III. Genomic DNA was extracted from sorted cells with the Qiagen DNeasy Kit. The germline V gene gives CDR1 as MNHEY and CDR2 as SVGAGI. The cysteine opens and the phenylalanine closes a CDR3 of 12 amino acids. The read is trimmed to its CDR3 DNA, 36 bases read in frame from base 1. The germline ends are 2 bases apart after V is trimmed by 1 base and J by 5 bases.

The TCR comes from a human patient who had received a solid organ transplant and had CMV disease. The chain was built from TRBV6-5 and TRBJ2-2, with no reliable assignment of the D segment. The sample here was CD8+ T cells from blood, taken before autologous CMV-specific T cell therapy. CDR3 region: CASSYWTGELFF. The DNA reads as follows: TGTGCCAGCAGTTACTGGACCGGGGAGCTGTTTTTT.